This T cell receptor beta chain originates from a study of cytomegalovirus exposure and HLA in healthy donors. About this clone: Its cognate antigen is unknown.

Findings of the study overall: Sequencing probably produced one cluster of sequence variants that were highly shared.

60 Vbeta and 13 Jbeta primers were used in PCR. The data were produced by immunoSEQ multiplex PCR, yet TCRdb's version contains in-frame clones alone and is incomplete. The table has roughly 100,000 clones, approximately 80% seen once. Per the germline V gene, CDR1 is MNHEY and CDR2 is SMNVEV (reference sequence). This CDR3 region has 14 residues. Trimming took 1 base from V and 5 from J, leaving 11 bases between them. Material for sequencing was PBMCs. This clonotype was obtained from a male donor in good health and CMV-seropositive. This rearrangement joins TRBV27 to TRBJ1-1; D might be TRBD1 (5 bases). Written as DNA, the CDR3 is TGTGCCAGCAGTTTATACGGGGGAGAGACTGAAGCTTTCTTT. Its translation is CASSLYGGETEAFF.